The 6 T cell receptor beta chains below come from one sample, sequenced in a study of post-analysis software for immune sequencing data. Built from TCR beta cDNA, the libraries had unique molecular identifiers in them. Each CDR3 protein is one row after TCRdb ran MiXCR on the PCR reads. In the table there are fewer than 700,000 distinct CDR3 sequences, 44% of which are singletons. General study findings and limits: In patients, about 5 TRBV segments were more frequent than in controls, with TRBV5-6, TRBV5-1 and TRBV20-1 among them.

No antigens are known for them. The specimen sequenced was blood. These receptors all come from a girl between 5 and 17 years old with multiple sclerosis.

The chain is built from TRBV28 and TRBJ1-1; 9 bases agree with TRBD1. The germline V gene encodes CDR1 MDHEN and CDR2 SYDVKM. This CDR3 spans 16 amino acids. The trim removed 8 bases at V and 1 base at J, leaving 11 bases unmatched. Here the CDR3 reads CASPGTGSLTNTEAFF. CDR3 DNA: TGTGCCAGCCCCGGGACAGGGAGCCTTACGAACACTGAAGCTTTCTTT.

The chain recombines TRBV4-1 with TRBJ1-1; D is unclear. This CDR3 contains 16 residues. Looked up from germline, CDR1 is MGHRA and CDR2 is YSYEKL. Trimming left V 0 bases short and J 3 bases short, with 14 bases between. The chain's CDR3 is CASSQDPTPGYTEAFF. The CDR3 DNA reads as TGCGCCAGCAGCCAAGACCCCACCCCGGGGTACACTGAAGCTTTCTTT.

The chain carries TRBV7-8 and TRBJ1-4; D ambiguous. Germline values: CDR1 SGHVS, CDR2 FQNEAQ. The CDR3 runs to 16 residues. Trimming stripped 1 base from V and 3 bases from J, with 12 bases between. CDR3 loop: CASSLGLRVANEKLFF. CDR3 bases: TGTGCCAGCAGCTTAGGTCTAAGGGTGGCTAATGAAAAACTGTTTTTT.

The chain uses TRBV6-2 or TRBV6-3 and TRBJ1-1; perhaps TRBD1 as D (5 bases). The V gene lost 2 bases and the J gene lost 1 base, with 17 bases spanning the gap. CDR3 length: 17 amino acids. Germline V gene data show CDR1 as MNHEY and CDR2 as SVGEGT. The DNA of the CDR3 is TGTGCCAGCAGTTACCTTAATGGGGCCGGGGAGAACACTGAAGCTTTCTTT. Translated: CASSYLNGAGENTEAFF.

V gene TRBV28 combines with J gene TRBJ2-7; 9 nucleotides align to TRBD1. Judging by the DNA end, TRBJ2-5 fits better; the J call may be wrong. The CDR3 runs to 15 residues. CDR1 is MDHEN, CDR2 SYDVKM, per germline. CDR3 in DNA: TGTGCCAGCAGTGCAAGGGGACAGGGCGACGAGACCCAGTACTTC. Translating it yields CASSARGQGDETQYF.

The chain uses TRBV27 and TRBJ1-6; 7 bases line up with TRBD1. Germline-derived CDR1 and CDR2 are MNHEY and SMNVEV (reference sequence). This CDR3 contains 14 residues. The J segment lost 9 bases and the V segment lost 7 bases, leaving 9 bases of the junction unmatched. Here the CDR3 DNA reads TGTGCCAGCAAGCTGCAGGGGGTCAGTTCACCCCTCCACTTT. Its translation: CASKLQGVSSPLHF.